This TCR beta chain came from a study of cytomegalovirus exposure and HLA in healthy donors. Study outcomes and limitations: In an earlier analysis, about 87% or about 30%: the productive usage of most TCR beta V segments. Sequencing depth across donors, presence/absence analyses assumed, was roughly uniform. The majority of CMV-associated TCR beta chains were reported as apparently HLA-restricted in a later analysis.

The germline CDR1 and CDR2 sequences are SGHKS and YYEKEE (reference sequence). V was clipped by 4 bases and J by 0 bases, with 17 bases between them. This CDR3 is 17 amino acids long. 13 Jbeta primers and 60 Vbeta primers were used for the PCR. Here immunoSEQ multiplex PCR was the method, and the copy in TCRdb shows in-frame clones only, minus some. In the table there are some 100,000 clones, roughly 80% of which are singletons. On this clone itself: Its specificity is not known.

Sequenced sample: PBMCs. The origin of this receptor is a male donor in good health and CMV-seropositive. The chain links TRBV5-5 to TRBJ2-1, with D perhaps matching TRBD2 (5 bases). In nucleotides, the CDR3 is TGTGCCAGCAGCCCATCGAAGTCGGGAATCTCCTACAATGAGCAGTTCTTC. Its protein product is CASSPSKSGISYNEQFF.